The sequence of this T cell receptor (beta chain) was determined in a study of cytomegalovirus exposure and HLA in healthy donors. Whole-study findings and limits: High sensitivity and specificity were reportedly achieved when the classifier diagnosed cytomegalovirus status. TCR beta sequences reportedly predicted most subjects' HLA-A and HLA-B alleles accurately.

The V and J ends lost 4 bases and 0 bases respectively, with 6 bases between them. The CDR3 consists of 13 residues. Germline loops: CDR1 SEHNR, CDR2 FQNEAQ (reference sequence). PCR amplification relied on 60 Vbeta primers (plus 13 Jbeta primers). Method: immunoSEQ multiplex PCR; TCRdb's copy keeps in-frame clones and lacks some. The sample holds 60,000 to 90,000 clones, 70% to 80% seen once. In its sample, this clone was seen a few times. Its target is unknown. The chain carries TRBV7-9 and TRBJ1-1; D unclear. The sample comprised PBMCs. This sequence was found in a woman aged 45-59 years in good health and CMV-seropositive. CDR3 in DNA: TGTGCCAGCAGCTATACAGTGAACACTGAAGCTTTCTTT. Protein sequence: CASSYTVNTEAFF.